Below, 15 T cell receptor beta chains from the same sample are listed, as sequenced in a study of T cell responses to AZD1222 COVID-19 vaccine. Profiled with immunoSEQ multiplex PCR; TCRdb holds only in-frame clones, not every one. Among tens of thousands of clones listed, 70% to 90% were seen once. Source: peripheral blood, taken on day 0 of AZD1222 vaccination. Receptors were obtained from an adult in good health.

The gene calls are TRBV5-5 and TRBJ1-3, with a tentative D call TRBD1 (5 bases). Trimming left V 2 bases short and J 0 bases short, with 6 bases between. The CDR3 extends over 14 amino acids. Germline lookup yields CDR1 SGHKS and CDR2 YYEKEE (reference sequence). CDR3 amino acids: CASSLGDSGNTIYF. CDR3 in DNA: TGTGCCAGCAGCTTAGGGGACTCTGGAAACACCATATATTTT.

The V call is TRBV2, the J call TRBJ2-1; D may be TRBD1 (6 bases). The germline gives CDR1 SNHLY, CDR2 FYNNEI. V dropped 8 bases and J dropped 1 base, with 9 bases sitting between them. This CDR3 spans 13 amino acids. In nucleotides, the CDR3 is TGTGCCAGCCAAAGGGGGTCCTACAATGAGCAGTTCTTC. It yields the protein CASQRGSYNEQFF.

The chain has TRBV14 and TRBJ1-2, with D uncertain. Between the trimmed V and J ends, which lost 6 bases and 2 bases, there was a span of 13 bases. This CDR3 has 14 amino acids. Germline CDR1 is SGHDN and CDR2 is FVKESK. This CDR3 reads CASSRTLLNYGYTF. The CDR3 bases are TGTGCCAGCAGTCGTACTCTACTAAACTATGGCTACACCTTC.

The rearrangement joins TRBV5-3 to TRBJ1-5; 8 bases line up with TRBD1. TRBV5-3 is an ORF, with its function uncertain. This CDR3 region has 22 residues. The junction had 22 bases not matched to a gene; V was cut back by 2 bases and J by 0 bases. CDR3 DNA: TGTGCCAGAAGCTTCTGCCAATTTGACTGGGACAGGACCCTCAATAGCAATCAGCCCCAGCATTTT. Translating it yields CARSFCQFDWDRTLNSNQPQHF.

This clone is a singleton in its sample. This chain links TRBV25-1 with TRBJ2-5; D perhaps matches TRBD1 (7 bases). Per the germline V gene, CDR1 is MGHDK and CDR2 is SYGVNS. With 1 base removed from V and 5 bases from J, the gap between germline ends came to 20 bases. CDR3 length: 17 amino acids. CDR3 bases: TGTGCCAGCAGTGAATGGGGGGCTAGGGGGCCGAGGGAGACCCAGTACTTC. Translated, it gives CASSEWGARGPRETQYF.

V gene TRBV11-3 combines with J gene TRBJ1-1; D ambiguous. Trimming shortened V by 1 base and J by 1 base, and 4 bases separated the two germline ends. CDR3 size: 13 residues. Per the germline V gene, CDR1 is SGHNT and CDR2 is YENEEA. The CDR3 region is CASSLVANTEAFF. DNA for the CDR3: TGTGCCAGCAGCTTAGTAGCGAACACTGAAGCTTTCTTT.

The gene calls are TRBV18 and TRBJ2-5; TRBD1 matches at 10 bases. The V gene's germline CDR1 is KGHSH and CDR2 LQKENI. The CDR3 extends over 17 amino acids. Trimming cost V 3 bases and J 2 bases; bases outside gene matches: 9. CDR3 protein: CASSPLTLGQGQETQYF. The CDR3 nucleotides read TGTGCCAGCTCACCGCTCACCCTGGGACAGGGGCAAGAGACCCAGTACTTC.

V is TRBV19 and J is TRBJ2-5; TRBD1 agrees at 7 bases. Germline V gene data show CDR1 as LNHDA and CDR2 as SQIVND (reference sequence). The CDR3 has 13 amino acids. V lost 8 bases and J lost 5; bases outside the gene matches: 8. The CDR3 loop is CASSLGGRETQYF. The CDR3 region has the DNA TGTGCCAGTTCTCTAGGGGGCCGGGAGACCCAGTACTTC. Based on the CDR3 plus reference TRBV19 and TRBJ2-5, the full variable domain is DGGITQSPKYLFRKEGQNVTLSCEQNLNHDAMYWYRQDPGQGLRLIYYSQIVNDFQKGDIAEGYSVSREKKESFPLTVTSAQKNPTAFYLCASSLGGRETQYFGPGTRLLVL.

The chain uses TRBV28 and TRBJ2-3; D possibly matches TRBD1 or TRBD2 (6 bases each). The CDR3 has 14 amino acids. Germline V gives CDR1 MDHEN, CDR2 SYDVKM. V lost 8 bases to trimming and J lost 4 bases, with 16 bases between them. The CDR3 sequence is CASGGLRGADTQYF. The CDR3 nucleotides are TGTGCCAGCGGGGGTCTAAGGGGGGCAGATACGCAGTATTTT. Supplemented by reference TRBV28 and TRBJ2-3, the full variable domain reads DVKVTQSSRYLVKRTGEKVFLECVQDMDHENMFWYRQDPGLGLRLIYFSYDVKMKEKGDIPEGYSVSREKKERFSLILESASTNQTSMYLCASGGLRGADTQYFGPGTRLTVL.

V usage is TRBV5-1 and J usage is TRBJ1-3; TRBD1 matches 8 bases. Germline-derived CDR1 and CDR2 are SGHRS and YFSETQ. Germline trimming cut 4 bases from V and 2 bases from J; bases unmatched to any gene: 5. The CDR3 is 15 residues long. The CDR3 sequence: CASSTPTGAGNTIYF. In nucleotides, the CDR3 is TGCGCCAGCAGCACTCCGACAGGGGCTGGAAACACCATATATTTT.

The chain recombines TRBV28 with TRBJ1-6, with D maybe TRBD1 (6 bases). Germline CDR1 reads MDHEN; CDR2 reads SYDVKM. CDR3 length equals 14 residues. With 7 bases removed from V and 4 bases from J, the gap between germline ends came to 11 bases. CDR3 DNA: TGTGCCAGCAACACCGGACAGTATAATTCACCCCTCCACTTT. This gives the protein CASNTGQYNSPLHF.

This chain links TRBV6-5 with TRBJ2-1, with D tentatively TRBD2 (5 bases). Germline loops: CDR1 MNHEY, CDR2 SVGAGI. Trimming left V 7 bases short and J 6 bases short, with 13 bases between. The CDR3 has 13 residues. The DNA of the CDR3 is TGTGCCAGCATCCTCGACTACACCAATGAGCAGTTCTTC. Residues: CASILDYTNEQFF.

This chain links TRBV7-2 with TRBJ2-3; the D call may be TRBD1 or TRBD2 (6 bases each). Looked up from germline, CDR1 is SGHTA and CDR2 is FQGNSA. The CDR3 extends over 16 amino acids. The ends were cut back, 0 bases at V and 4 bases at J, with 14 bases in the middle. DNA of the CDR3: TGTGCCAGCAGCTTAGCGGGGGGCGCGGTGGCAGATACGCAGTATTTT. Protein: CASSLAGGAVADTQYF.

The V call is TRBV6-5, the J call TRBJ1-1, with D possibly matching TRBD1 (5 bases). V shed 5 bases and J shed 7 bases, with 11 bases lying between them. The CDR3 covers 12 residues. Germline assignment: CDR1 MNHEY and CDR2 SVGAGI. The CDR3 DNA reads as TGTGCCAGCAGTCCTTTGGGGGGTGAAGCTTTCTTT. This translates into CASSPLGGEAFF.

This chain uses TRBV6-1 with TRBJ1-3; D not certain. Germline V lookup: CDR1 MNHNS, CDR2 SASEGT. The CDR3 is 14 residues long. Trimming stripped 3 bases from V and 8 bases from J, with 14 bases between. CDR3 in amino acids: CASSERWPEDTIYF. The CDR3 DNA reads TGTGCCAGCAGTGAGAGGTGGCCCGAGGACACCATATATTTT.